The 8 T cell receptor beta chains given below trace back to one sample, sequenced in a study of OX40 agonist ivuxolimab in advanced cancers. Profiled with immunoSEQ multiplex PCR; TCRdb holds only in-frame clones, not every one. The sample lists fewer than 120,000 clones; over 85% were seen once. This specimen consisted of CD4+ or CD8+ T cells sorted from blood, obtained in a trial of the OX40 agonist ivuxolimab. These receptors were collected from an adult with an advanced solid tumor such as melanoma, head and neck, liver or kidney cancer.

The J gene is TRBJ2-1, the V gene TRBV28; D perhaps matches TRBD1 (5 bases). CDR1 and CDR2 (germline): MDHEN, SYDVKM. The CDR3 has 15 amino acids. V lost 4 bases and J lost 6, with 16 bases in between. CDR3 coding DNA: TGTGCCAGCAGTTGGGGCTTCTCCTCCGGCAATGAGCAGTTCTTC. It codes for CASSWGFSSGNEQFF.

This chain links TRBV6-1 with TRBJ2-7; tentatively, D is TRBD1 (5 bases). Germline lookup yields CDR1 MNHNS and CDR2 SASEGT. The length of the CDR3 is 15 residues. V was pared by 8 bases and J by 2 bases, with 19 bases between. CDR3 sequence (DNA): TGTGCCAGCCGGTTGCAGAGGACATCTCCCTACGAGCAGTACTTC. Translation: CASRLQRTSPYEQYF.

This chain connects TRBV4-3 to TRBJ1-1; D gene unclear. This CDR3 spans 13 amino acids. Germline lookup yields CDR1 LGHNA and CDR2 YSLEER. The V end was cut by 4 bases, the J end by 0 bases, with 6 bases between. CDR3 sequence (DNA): TGCGCCAGCAGCCGGGGAATGAACACTGAAGCTTTCTTT. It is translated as CASSRGMNTEAFF.

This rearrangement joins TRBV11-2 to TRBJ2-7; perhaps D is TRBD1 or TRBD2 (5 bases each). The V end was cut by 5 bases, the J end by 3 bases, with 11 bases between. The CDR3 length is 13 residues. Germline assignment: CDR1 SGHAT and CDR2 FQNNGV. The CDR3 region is CASSPEGLYEQYF. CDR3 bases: TGTGCCAGCAGCCCCGAGGGGCTCTACGAGCAGTACTTC. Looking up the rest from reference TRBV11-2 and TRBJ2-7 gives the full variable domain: EAGVAQSPRYKIIEKRQSVAFWCNPISGHATLYWYQQILGQGPKLLIQFQNNGVVDDSQLPKDRFSAERLKGVDSTLKIQPAKLEDSAVYLCASSPEGLYEQYFGPGTRLTVT.

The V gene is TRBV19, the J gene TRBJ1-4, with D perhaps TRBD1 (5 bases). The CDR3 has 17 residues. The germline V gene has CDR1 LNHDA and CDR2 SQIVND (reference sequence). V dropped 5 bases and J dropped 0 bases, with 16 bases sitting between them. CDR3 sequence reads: CASSLRGDPATNEKLFF. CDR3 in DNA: TGTGCCAGTAGTCTCAGAGGGGACCCTGCAACTAATGAAAAACTGTTTTTT.

CDR3 in amino acids: CASSLGGEPINQPQHF. In DNA form, the CDR3 reads TGTGCCAGCAGCTTAGGCGGAGAGCCTATCAATCAGCCCCAGCATTTT. The gene calls are TRBV7-2 and TRBJ1-5, with D uncertain. CDR3 length: 16 amino acids. CDR1 is SGHTA, CDR2 FQGNSA, per germline. V was cut by 1 base and J by 3 bases, with 13 bases left in between.

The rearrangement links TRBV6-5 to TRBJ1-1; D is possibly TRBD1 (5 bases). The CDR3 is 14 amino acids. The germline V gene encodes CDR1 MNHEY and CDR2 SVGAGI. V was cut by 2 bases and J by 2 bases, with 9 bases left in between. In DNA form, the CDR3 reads TGTGCCAGCAGTTACACCAGGGCCAACACTGAAGCTTTCTTT. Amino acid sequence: CASSYTRANTEAFF.

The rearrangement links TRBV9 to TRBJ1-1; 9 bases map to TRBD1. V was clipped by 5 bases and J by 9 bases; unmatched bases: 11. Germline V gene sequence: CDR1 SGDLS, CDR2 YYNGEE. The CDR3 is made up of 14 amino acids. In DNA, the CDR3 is TGTGCCAGCAGTTGGGGACAGGGTGGAACTAAAGCTTTCTTT. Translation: CASSWGQGGTKAFF.